Included here is one TCR beta chain sequence, with context. Per the original methods: By means of reference gene primer amplification, nucleated cell counts were estimated. TCRdb's table, derived via immunoSEQ multiplex PCR, lists solely in-frame clones and lacks some. That table gives V, J and clone size, and the DNA gave D and trimming. The sample holds around 700,000 clones, 90% seen once. The data are from a study of blood T cell repertoires in COVID-19. Study information: Samples of COVID-19 (acute and convalescent) were obtained from the United States, Italy and Spain.

This TCR came from a woman in her late teens or twenties with acute or convalescent COVID-19. Input material: peripheral blood.

CDR3 region: CASIQDRVGSAEAFF. Written as DNA, the CDR3 is TGTGCCAGCATCCAGGACAGGGTCGGTAGCGCTGAAGCTTTCTTT. This rearrangement joins TRBV6-7 to TRBJ1-1; 8 nucleotides agree with TRBD1. TRBV6-7 qualifies as an ORF whose function is uncertain. This CDR3 is 15 amino acids long. V lost 7 bases and J lost 6; bases outside the gene matches: 13.